The rows below give T cell receptor beta chains drawn from one sample of a study of blood T cell repertoires in COVID-19. The protocol was immunoSEQ multiplex PCR, while the TCRdb copy is restricted to in-frame clones and leaves out a portion. The repertoire consists of some 450,000 clones, with about 87% occurring once and the leading ten covering 10% to 15%. Sequencing input: peripheral blood. Receptors originate from a woman aged 50 to 60 with COVID-19, enrolled during active disease. CDR3s include the opening cysteine and the closing phenylalanine or tryptophan. The order of the fields is V gene, J gene, D gene, clone size, CDR3 protein, CDR3 DNA. D genes are given only for firm matches. Size is stated for part of the rows, as once, few or many counts, or as a class when the clone is expanded.

>TRBV9|TRBJ1-2|NA|few
CASSGESGDYGYTF
TGTGCCAGCAGCGGGGAATCAGGGGACTATGGCTACACCTTC
>TRBV5-1|TRBJ2-7|NA|NA
CASSLDGQPPYEQYF
TGCGCCAGCAGCTTGGACGGACAGCCTCCCTACGAGCAGTACTTC
>TRBV10-2|TRBJ1-1|NA|NA
CASSNVNWRDTEAFF
TGCGCCAGCAGTAATGTCAACTGGCGGGACACTGAAGCTTTCTTT
>TRBV5-1|TRBJ1-4|TRBD1|once
CASSPSGQDEKLFF
TGCGCCAGCAGCCCTTCGGGACAGGATGAAAAACTGTTTTTT
>TRBV11-3|TRBJ2-3|NA|NA
CASSLLSDTQYF
TGTGCCAGCAGCTTACTTTCAGATACGCAGTATTTT
>TRBV14|TRBJ1-2|NA|NA
CASSQEGLRGYTF
TGTGCCAGCAGCCAAGAGGGGCTAAGGGGCTACACCTTC
>TRBV11-2|TRBJ1-2|TRBD1|NA
CASTYPGTVEYGYTF
TGTGCCAGCACCTACCCTGGGACAGTAGAATATGGCTACACCTTC
>TRBV19|TRBJ2-3|NA|once
CASSKGGHTDTQYF
TGTGCCAGTAGTAAGGGGGGGCACACAGATACGCAGTATTTT
>TRBV19|TRBJ1-5|NA|NA
CASYPGGNQPQHF
TGTGCCAGTTATCCAGGGGGCAATCAGCCCCAGCATTTT
>TRBV9|TRBJ2-5|TRBD1|NA
CASSVEGQGVMETQYF
TGTGCCAGCAGCGTAGAAGGGCAGGGGGTTATGGAGACCCAGTACTTC
>TRBV19|TRBJ2-2|TRBD1|once
CASSPRQGVNTGELFF
TGTGCCAGTAGTCCCCGACAGGGAGTTAACACCGGGGAGCTGTTTTTT
>TRBV12-2|TRBJ2-7|NA|NA
CASRGGFYYEQYF
TGTGCAAGTCGCGGCGGATTCTACTACGAGCAGTACTTC
>TRBV11-2|TRBJ2-1|NA|NA
CASSLVTGSPNEQFF
TGTGCCAGCAGCTTAGTTACAGGGAGTCCCAATGAGCAGTTCTTC
>TRBV9|TRBJ1-1|NA|NA
CASSVGRQNTEAFF
TGTGCCAGCAGCGTAGGTCGACAGAACACTGAAGCTTTCTTT
>TRBV4-1|TRBJ1-5|NA|few
CASSQGDTPARVQPQHF
TGCGCCAGCAGCCAAGGAGATACCCCGGCCAGGGTACAGCCCCAGCATTTT